This T cell receptor beta chain was sequenced for a study of T cells after yellow fever vaccination. Study summary: For low cell numbers, libraries were made with SMART-Seq v4 Ultra Low Input.

This CDR3 region has 14 residues. CDR1 and CDR2 (germline): LGHDT, YNNKEL (reference sequence). The V gene lost 3 bases and the J gene lost 14 bases, with 17 bases spanning the gap. Study-wide results and limits: Overlap between CD4 and CD8 compartments was detected for a small share of clonotypes. Sorted repertoires could include abundant contaminating clonotypes from bulk cells.

This clonotype has a handful of counts. The antigen is undetermined. Universal primer sites and UMIs were introduced during 5'RACE template-switching synthesis of TCR cDNA. Each CDR3 protein gets one entry after TCRdb re-called the 5' RACE reads with MiXCR. The data contain hundreds of thousands of distinct CDR3 sequences, about 12% of them seen just once; the ten biggest clones take up about 16%. The sample was PBMCs, taken on the day of the yellow fever booster vaccination. This chain connects TRBV3-1 to TRBJ1-6; possible D gene TRBD1, 5 bases. This receptor was obtained from a young man who received the YFV17D yellow fever vaccine. The CDR3 reads CASSQREGKGSLHF. CDR3 sequence (DNA): TGTGCCAGCAGCCAGAGAGAGGGAAAGGGGTCCCTCCACTTT.